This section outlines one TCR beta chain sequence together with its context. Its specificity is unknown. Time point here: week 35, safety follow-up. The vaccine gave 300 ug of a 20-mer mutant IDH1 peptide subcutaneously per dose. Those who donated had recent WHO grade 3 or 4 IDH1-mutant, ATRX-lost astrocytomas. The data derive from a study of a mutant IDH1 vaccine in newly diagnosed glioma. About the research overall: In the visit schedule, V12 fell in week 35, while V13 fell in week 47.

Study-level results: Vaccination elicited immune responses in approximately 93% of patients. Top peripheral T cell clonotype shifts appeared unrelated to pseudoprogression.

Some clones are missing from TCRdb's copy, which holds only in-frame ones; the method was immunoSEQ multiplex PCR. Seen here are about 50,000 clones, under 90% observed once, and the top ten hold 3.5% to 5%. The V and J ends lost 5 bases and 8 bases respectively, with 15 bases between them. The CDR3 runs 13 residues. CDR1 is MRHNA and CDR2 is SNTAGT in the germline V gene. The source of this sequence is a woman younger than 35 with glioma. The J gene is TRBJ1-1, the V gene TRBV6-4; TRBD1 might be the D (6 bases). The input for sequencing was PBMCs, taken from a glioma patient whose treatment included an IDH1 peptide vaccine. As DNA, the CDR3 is TGTGCCAGCAGTCCCACCCTTCAGGGGGAAGCTTTCTTT. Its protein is CASSPTLQGEAFF.